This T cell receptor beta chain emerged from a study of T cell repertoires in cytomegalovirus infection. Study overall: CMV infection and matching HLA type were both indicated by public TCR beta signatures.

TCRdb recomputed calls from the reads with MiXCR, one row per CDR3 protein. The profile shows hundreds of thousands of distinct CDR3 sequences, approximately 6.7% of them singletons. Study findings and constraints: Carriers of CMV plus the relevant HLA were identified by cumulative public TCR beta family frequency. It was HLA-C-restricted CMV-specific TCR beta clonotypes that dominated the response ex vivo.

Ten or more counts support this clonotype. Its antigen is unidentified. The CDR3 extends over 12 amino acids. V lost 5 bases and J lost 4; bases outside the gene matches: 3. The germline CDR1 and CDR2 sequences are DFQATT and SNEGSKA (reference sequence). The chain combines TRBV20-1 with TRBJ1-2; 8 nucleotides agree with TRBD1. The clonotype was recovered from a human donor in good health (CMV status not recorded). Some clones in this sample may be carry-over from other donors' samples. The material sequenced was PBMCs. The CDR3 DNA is TGCAGTGCTCGGGACAGGATCTATGGCTACACCTTC. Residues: CSARDRIYGYTF.